This T cell receptor beta chain was captured by sequencing in a study of blood T cell repertoires in COVID-19. Overall study context: Sources were T cells, B-cell-depleted T cells, or PBMCs; the material itself was cDNA or gDNA.

CDR1 is MRHNA, CDR2 SNTAGT, per germline. The ends were cut back, 2 bases at V and 2 bases at J, with 9 bases in the middle. The CDR3 contains 14 residues. In the authors' workflow: How many nucleated cells were present was estimated from reference gene primer amplification. The data were produced by immunoSEQ multiplex PCR, yet TCRdb's version contains in-frame clones alone and is incomplete. The V and J calls and clone size were taken over from that table, and D and trimming were inferred from the DNA. The table lists 150,000 to 170,000 clones, around 80% of them singletons. V is TRBV6-4 and J is TRBJ1-1, with a tentative D call TRBD1 (5 bases). Sequencing was performed on PBMCs or T cells enriched from blood (not recorded which). The receptor comes from a man aged 50-60 years who had recovered from COVID-19. CDR3 residues: CASSDTDRNTEAFF. The CDR3 bases are TGTGCCAGCAGTGACACAGACAGAAACACTGAAGCTTTCTTT.